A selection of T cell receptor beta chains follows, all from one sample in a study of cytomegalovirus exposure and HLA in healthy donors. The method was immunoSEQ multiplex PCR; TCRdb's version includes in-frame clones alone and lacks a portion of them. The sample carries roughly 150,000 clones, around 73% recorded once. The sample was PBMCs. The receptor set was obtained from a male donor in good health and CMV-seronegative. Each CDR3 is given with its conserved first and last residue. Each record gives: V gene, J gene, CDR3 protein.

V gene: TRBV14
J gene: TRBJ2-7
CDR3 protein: CASSQGWRLQYF

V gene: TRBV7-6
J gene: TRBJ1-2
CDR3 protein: CASSLGQGKGYTF

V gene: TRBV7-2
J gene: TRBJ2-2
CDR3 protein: CASSILASTGELFF

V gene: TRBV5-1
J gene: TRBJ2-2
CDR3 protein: CASSTRGAVAGELFF

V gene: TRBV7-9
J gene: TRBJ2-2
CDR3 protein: CASSLTGTGELFF

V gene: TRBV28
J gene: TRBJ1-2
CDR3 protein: CASSSSWTDGYGYTF

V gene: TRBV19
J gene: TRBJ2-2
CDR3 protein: CASSTDTNTGELFF

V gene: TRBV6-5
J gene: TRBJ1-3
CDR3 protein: CASSYSGQAGNTIYF

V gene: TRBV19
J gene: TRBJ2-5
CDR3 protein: CASSIDTGPGTQYF

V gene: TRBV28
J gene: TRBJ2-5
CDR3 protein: CASSSSGLAGRGETQYF

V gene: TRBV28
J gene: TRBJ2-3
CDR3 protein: CASMGSTDTQYF

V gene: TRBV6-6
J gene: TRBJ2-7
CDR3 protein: CASSSPGGALSYEQYF

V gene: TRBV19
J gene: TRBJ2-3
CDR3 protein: CASSRGGQRTDTQYF

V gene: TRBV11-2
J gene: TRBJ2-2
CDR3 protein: CASSSSGLPGELFF

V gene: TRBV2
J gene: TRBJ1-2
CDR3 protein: CASTEDSRGYTF

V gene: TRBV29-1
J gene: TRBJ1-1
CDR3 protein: CSAGTANTEAFF

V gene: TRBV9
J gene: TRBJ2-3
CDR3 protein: CASSVSGGNTDTQYF

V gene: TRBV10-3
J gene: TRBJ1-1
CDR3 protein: CATWGTGNTEAFF

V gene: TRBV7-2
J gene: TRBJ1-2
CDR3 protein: CASSLDGGPYGYTF

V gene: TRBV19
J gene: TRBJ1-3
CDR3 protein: CASSTLTGVGNTIYF

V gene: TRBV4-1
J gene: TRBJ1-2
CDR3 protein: CASSHPVRGSYGYTF

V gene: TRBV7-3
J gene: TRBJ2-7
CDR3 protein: CASSPHARGVGYEQYF